The source of this T cell receptor beta chain is a study of chemoradiotherapy in HPV16-positive cancers. Repertoires were sampled repeatedly during chemoradiotherapy. Generated by immunoSEQ multiplex PCR, the TCRdb table keeps only in-frame clones and is missing some. The sample has more than 10,000 clones, 88% seen once. The V end was cut by 0 bases, the J end by 3 bases, with 7 bases between. This CDR3 spans 14 amino acids. In germline, CDR1 is SGDLS, CDR2 YYNGEE. This clone was counted a single time. The specimen comprised blood, sampled from a patient who underwent chemoradiotherapy. The sequence was obtained from a human donor with HPV-associated anogenital cancer. V usage is TRBV9 and J usage is TRBJ1-5; D unclear. The CDR3 DNA reads as TGTGCCAGCAGCGTAGGGAGCCTCAATCAGCCCCAGCATTTT. Residues: CASSVGSLNQPQHF.